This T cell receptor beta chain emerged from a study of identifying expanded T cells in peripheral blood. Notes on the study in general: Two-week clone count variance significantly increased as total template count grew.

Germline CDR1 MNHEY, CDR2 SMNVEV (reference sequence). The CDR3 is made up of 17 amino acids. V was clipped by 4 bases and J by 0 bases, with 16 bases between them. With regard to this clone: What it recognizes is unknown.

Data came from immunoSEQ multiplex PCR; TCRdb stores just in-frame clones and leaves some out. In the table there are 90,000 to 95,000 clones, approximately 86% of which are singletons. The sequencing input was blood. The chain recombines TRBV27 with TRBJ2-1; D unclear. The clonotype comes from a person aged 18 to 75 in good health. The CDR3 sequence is CASSSISLMGSYNEQFF. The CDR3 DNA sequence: TGTGCCAGCAGTTCCATAAGCCTGATGGGCTCCTACAATGAGCAGTTCTTC.